This passage covers 18 T cell receptor beta chains from one sample sequenced in a study of cytomegalovirus exposure and HLA in healthy donors. Only in-frame clones appear in the TCRdb table, and some are missing; sequencing was by immunoSEQ multiplex PCR. There are about 140,000 clones in the sample; almost 90% occur only once, and over 6.5% lies in the top ten. Source material: PBMCs. Receptors originate from a woman aged 18-35 years in good health and CMV-seropositive.

The V gene is TRBV7-2, the J gene TRBJ1-5; maybe TRBD1 (5 bases). Germline V gives CDR1 SGHTA, CDR2 FQGNSA. V was trimmed by 1 base and J by 2 bases, leaving 18 bases between them. The CDR3 is 18 amino acids. CDR3 DNA sequence: TGTGCCAGCAGCTTAGTTGGTCTGGGGCCGCTTGGCAATCAGCCCCAGCATTTT. Translating it yields CASSLVGLGPLGNQPQHF.

The J gene is TRBJ2-1, the V gene TRBV10-3, with D possibly matching TRBD2 (6 bases). Trimming took 8 bases from V and 4 from J, leaving 15 bases between them. Germline loops: CDR1 ENHRY, CDR2 SYGVKD. The CDR3 sequence is 14 residues long. The CDR3 DNA reads as TGTGCCATCTCCCCGGAGGGCCTGTACAATGAGCAGTTCTTC. It yields the protein CAISPEGLYNEQFF.

The V gene is TRBV7-2, the J gene TRBJ2-7; 9 positions agree with TRBD1. This CDR3 has 16 residues. Per the germline V gene, CDR1 is SGHTA and CDR2 is FQGNSA. With 8 bases clipped from V and 6 bases from J, the junction kept 17 bases outside the gene matches. CDR3 protein: CASHLYLQGQGPEQYF. DNA for the CDR3: TGTGCCAGCCACCTTTATTTACAGGGACAGGGTCCCGAGCAGTACTTC. The variable domain in full, with the rest retrieved from reference TRBV7-2 and TRBJ2-7, is GAGVSQSPSNKVTEKGKDVELRCDPISGHTALYWYRQSLGQGLEFLIYFQGNSAPDKSGLPSDRFSAERTGGSVSTLTIQRTQQEDSAVYLCASHLYLQGQGPEQYFGPGTRLTVT.

This chain links TRBV2 with TRBJ1-4, with a possible D match to TRBD1 (5 bases). The CDR3 sequence is 15 residues long. The germline V and J ends were trimmed by 5 bases and 0 bases, with 10 bases remaining between them. Germline V gives CDR1 SNHLY, CDR2 FYNNEI. The CDR3, as DNA: TGTGCCAGCAGTACAACACAGGCAACTAATGAAAAACTGTTTTTT. Residues: CASSTTQATNEKLFF. Using reference TRBV2 and TRBJ1-4 for the parts outside the CDR3, the full variable domain is EPEVTQTPSHQVTQMGQEVILRCVPISNHLYFYWYRQILGQKVEFLVSFYNNEISEKSEIFDDQFSVERPDGSNFTLKIRSTKLEDSAMYFCASSTTQATNEKLFFGSGTQLSVL.

This clone was recorded once. The chain combines TRBV5-1 with TRBJ2-5; TRBD2 matches 8 bases. This CDR3 contains 15 residues. Germline CDR1 SGHRS, CDR2 YFSETQ. With 4 bases clipped from V and 2 bases from J, the junction kept 7 bases outside the gene matches. CDR3 bases: TGCGCCAGCAGCGCCGTTAGCGGGGTTCAAGAGACCCAGTACTTC. Translating gives CASSAVSGVQETQYF.

About this clone itself: Different DNA sequences within this sample yield the same CDR3. V is TRBV5-1 and J is TRBJ1-1; D might be TRBD1 (5 bases). The germline V and J ends were trimmed by 2 bases and 1 base, with 6 bases remaining between them. The CDR3 is made up of 13 amino acids. The germline V gene encodes CDR1 SGHRS and CDR2 YFSETQ. The CDR3 spells CASSFQGNTEAFF. CDR3 DNA: TGCGCCAGCAGCTTTCAGGGGAACACTGAAGCTTTCTTT.

This sequence joins TRBV13 and TRBJ2-1; the D gene is possibly TRBD2 (5 bases). This CDR3 has 15 residues. V shed 3 bases and J shed 9 bases, with 18 bases lying between them. In germline, CDR1 is PRHDT, CDR2 FYEKMQ (reference sequence). The CDR3 region has the DNA TGTGCCAGCAGCTTTGGGCTCCGGGCAGGAGGTGAGCAGTTCTTC. Residues: CASSFGLRAGGEQFF.

V gene TRBV5-6 combines with J gene TRBJ2-7; 7 nucleotides align to TRBD2. The germline CDR1 and CDR2 sequences are SGHDT and YYEEEE. The CDR3 runs to 15 residues. With 4 bases clipped from V and 6 bases from J, the junction kept 13 bases outside the gene matches. This CDR3 reads CASSAGASGRSEQYF. Here the CDR3 DNA reads TGTGCCAGCAGCGCGGGAGCTAGCGGTCGCTCCGAGCAGTACTTC.

The rearrangement uses TRBV7-3 and TRBJ2-1; D unclear. CDR1 is SGHTA, CDR2 FQGTGA, per germline. CDR3 length: 15 residues. The ends were cut back, 4 bases at V and 2 bases at J, with 12 bases in the middle. CDR3 loop: CASSSTAAPYNEQFF. CDR3 nucleotides: TGTGCCAGCAGCTCAACCGCGGCTCCCTACAATGAGCAGTTCTTC. The full variable domain, in which reference TRBV7-3 and TRBJ2-1 provide the parts outside the CDR3, is GAGVSQTPSNKVTEKGKYVELRCDPISGHTALYWYRQSLGQGPEFLIYFQGTGAADDSGLPNDRFFAVRPEGSVSTLKIQRTERGDSAVYLCASSSTAAPYNEQFFGPGTRLTVL.

The V and J genes are TRBV14 and TRBJ1-2; possible D gene TRBD1, 5 bases. The CDR3 spans 13 residues. V shed 2 bases and J shed 4 bases, with 8 bases lying between them. Germline CDR1 and CDR2: SGHDN and FVKESK. CDR3 bases: TGTGCCAGCAGCCAAAGGACATTCTATGGCTACACCTTC. The encoded protein is CASSQRTFYGYTF.

This clone was detected only once. CDR3 sequence: CASSPTDLYGYTF. The CDR3 DNA sequence: TGTGCCAGCAGCCCGACAGACCTCTATGGCTACACCTTC. This chain connects TRBV6-6 to TRBJ1-2, with D perhaps TRBD1 (5 bases). The germline CDR1 and CDR2 sequences are MNHNY and SVGAGI (reference sequence). Trimming took off 6 bases at V and 4 bases at J, with 12 bases between the two ends. This CDR3 spans 13 amino acids.

The gene calls are TRBV2 and TRBJ1-1; D is unresolved. The germline CDR1 and CDR2 sequences are SNHLY and FYNNEI. This CDR3 has 13 residues. Trimming took 6 bases from V and 2 from J, leaving 10 bases between them. The CDR3 sequence is CASSIGLNTEAFF. The CDR3 DNA reads TGTGCCAGCAGCATTGGCCTCAACACTGAAGCTTTCTTT. Filled out from reference TRBV2 and TRBJ1-1, the complete variable domain reads EPEVTQTPSHQVTQMGQEVILRCVPISNHLYFYWYRQILGQKVEFLVSFYNNEISEKSEIFDDQFSVERPDGSNFTLKIRSTKLEDSAMYFCASSIGLNTEAFFGQGTRLTVV.

The CDR3: CASALDRIRTEAFF. For the CDR3, the DNA is TGTGCCAGCGCACTGGACAGGATTCGAACTGAAGCTTTCTTT. The chain recombines TRBV28 with TRBJ1-1, with 7 bases fitting TRBD1. J was trimmed by 5 bases and V by 8 bases; bases with no gene match: 11. This CDR3 comprises 14 residues. Germline V gene data show CDR1 as MDHEN and CDR2 as SYDVKM.

The V and J genes are TRBV6-1 and TRBJ2-7; tentatively, D is TRBD1 (6 bases). This CDR3 is 13 amino acids long. V was shortened by 2 bases and J by 9 bases, with 14 bases between the two germline ends. Germline V gene lookup returns CDR1 MNHNS and CDR2 SASEGT. CDR3 protein: CASSETGLGGQYF. The CDR3 DNA is TGTGCCAGCAGTGAAACTGGCCTAGGGGGGCAGTACTTC.

V and J are TRBV6-5 and TRBJ1-2, with 8 bases matching TRBD1. V dropped 6 bases and J dropped 4; count of bases not matched to a gene: 10. CDR1 is MNHEY and CDR2 is SVGAGI in the germline V gene. The CDR3 length is 15 residues. The CDR3: CASSPLGQGAYGYTF. CDR3 sequence (DNA): TGTGCCAGCAGCCCACTTGGGCAGGGGGCCTATGGCTACACCTTC.

The V call is TRBV5-1, the J call TRBJ2-5; TRBD1 matches at 9 bases. The CDR3 consists of 14 residues. V was clipped by 4 bases and J by 3 bases; unmatched bases: 4. Germline CDR1 reads SGHRS; CDR2 reads YFSETQ. CDR3 bases: TGCGCCAGCAGCCAACGGACAGGGGAAGAGACCCAGTACTTC. Translation gives CASSQRTGEETQYF.

The chain recombines TRBV5-5 with TRBJ1-5; D is perhaps TRBD1 (6 bases). Trimming took 0 bases from V and 3 from J, leaving 10 bases between them. CDR1 and CDR2 (germline): SGHKS, YYEKEE (reference sequence). The CDR3 spans 15 residues. DNA of the CDR3: TGTGCCAGCAGCTTGGTTGGGGACAACAATCAGCCCCAGCATTTT. Translated, it gives CASSLVGDNNQPQHF.

V and J are TRBV5-1 and TRBJ2-3, with D possibly being TRBD1 (5 bases). CDR1 SGHRS and CDR2 YFSETQ come from the germline V gene. The CDR3 runs 15 residues. Deletions cut 7 bases from V and 1 base from J, with 16 bases between. DNA of the CDR3: TGCGCCAGCGCACCAGGGCCATGGGGCACAGATACGCAGTATTTT. It translates to CASAPGPWGTDTQYF. Supplemented by reference TRBV5-1 and TRBJ2-3, the full variable domain reads KAGVTQTPRYLIKTRGQQVTLSCSPISGHRSVSWYQQTPGQGLQFLFEYFSETQRNKGNFPGRFSGRQFSNSRSEMNVSTLELGDSALYLCASAPGPWGTDTQYFGPGTRLTVL.